This T cell receptor (beta chain) was observed in a study of T cell responses to AZD1222 COVID-19 vaccine. Findings and caveats of the study: Scientists sampled the repertoires only once the peak T cell response had passed. A mostly white British donor set with more females was recruited, and clonal diversity was possibly underestimated.

In regard to this clone: Its antigen is undetermined.

The repertoire was sequenced with immunoSEQ multiplex PCR; TCRdb's copy has only in-frame clones and lacks some. The data hold about 60,000 clones, with more than 70% observed a single time. The CDR3 totals 14 residues. V was trimmed by 4 bases and J by 4 bases, leaving 11 bases between them. Germline V gene sequence: CDR1 MNHEY, CDR2 SVGAGI. The specimen comprised peripheral blood, sampled on day 0 of MenACWY control vaccination. This TCR was sampled from an adult in good health. This chain uses TRBV6-5 with TRBJ2-4; perhaps TRBD2 as D (6 bases). CDR3 in DNA: TGTGCCAGCAGTTCCCCGGGGGTAAAAAACATTCAGTACTTC. Translating gives CASSSPGVKNIQYF.